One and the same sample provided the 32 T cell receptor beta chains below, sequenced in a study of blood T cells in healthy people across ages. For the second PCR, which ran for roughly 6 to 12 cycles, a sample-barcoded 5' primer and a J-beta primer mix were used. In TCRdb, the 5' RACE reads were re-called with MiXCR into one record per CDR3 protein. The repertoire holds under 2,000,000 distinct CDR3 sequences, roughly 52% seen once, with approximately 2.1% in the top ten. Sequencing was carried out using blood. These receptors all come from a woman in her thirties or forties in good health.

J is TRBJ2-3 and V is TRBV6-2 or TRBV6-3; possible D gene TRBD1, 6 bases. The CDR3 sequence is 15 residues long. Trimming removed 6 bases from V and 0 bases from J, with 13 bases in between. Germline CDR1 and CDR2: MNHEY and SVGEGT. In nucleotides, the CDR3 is TGTGCCAGCAGAGCCGACAGGCTAAGCACAGATACGCAGTATTTT. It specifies CASRADRLSTDTQYF.

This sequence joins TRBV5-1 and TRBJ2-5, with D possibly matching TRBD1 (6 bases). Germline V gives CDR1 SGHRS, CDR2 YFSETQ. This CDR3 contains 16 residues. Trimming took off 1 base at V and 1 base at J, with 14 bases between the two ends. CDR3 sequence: CASSLLQGSIQETQYF. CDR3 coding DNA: TGCGCCAGCAGCTTGTTACAGGGCTCGATCCAAGAGACCCAGTACTTC.

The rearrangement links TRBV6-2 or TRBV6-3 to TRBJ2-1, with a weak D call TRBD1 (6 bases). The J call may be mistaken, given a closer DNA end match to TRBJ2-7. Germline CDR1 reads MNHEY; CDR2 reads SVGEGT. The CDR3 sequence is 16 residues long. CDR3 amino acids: CASSYAGARPYNEQYF. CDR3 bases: TGTGCCAGCAGTTACGCAGGGGCCAGACCCTACAATGAGCAGTACTTC.

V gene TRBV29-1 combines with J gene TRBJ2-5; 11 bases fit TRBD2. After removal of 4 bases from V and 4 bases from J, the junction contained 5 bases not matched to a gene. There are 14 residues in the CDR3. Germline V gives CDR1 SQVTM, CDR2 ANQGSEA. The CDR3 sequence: CSVVAGGRGETQYF. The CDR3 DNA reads TGCAGCGTTGTAGCGGGGGGGCGTGGAGAGACCCAGTACTTC.

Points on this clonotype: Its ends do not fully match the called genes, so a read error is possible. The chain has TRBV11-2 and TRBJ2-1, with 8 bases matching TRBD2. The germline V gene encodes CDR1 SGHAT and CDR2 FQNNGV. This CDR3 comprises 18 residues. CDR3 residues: CASAPYGARGGSYSEQFF. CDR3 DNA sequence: TGTGCCAGCGCTCCTTATGGCGCTCGGGGGGGCTCCTACAGTGAGCAGTTCTTC.

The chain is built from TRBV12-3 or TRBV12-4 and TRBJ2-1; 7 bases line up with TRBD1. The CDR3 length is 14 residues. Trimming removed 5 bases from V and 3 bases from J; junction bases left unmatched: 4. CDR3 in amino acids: CASSPNRGYNEQFF. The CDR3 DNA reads TGTGCCAGCAGTCCGAACAGGGGCTACAATGAGCAGTTCTTC.

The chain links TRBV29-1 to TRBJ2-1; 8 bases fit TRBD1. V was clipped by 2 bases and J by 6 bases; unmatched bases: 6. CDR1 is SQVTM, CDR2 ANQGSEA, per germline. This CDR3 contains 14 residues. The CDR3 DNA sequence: TGCAGCGTTGAATCCGACAGGGGTGGCAATGAGCAGTTCTTC. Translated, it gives CSVESDRGGNEQFF.

The CDR3 region has the DNA TGCGCCAGCAGCTTTTTTAGCGGGGGGGCCGTGACAGATACGCAGTATTTT. It encodes CASSFFSGGAVTDTQYF. This rearrangement joins TRBV5-1 to TRBJ2-3; 11 nucleotides agree with TRBD2. V lost 2 bases, J lost 3 bases, and 8 bases stayed unmatched. CDR1 and CDR2 from the germline V gene are SGHRS and YFSETQ. The CDR3 totals 17 residues.

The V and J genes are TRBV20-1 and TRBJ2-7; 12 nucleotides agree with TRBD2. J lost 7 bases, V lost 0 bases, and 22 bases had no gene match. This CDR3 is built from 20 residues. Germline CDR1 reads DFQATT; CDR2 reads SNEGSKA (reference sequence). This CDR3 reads CSARDLRLAGASISYSEQYF. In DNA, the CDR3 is TGCAGTGCTAGAGATCTCAGACTAGCGGGGGCCTCGATCTCCTACAGTGAGCAGTACTTC.

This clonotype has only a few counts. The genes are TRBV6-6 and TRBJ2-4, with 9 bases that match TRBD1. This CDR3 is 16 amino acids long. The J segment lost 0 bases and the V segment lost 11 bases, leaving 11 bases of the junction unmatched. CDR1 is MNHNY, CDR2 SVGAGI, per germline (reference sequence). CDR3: CAGRQGGSTAKNIQYF. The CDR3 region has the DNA TGTGCCGGCCGACAGGGGGGGTCGACAGCCAAAAACATTCAGTACTTC.

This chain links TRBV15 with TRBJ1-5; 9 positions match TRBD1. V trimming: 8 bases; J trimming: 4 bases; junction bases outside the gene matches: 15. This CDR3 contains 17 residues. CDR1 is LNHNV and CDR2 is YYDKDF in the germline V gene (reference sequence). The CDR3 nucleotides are TGTGCCACCGCTAATCTTTTCGGGACAGGGTTGAATCAGCCCCAGCATTTT. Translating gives CATANLFGTGLNQPQHF.

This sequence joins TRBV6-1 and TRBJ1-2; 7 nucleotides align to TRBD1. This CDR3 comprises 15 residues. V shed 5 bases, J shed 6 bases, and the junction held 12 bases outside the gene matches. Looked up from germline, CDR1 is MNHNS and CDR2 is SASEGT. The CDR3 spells CASSLETGWSDGYTF. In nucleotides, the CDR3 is TGTGCCAGCAGTCTAGAGACAGGGTGGAGTGATGGCTACACCTTC.

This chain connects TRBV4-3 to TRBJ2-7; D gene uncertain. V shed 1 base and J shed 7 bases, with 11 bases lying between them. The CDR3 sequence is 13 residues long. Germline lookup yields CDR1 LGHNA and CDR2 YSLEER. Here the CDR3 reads CASSQGTVGEQYF. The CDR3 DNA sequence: TGCGCCAGCAGCCAAGGCACGGTCGGAGAGCAGTACTTC.

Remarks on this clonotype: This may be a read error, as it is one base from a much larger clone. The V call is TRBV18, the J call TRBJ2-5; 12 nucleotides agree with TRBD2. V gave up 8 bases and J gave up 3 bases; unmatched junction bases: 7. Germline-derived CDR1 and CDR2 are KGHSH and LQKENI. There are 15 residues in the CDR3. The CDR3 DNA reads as TGTGCCAGCCCGACTAGCGGGGGAACTAAAGAGACCCAGTACTTC. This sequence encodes CASPTSGGTKETQYF.

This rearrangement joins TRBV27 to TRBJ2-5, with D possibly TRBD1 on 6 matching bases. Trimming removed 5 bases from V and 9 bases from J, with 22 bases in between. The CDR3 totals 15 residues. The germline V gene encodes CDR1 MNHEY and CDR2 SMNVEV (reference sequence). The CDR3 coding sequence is TGTGCCAGCAGTCCCTCCATCGCAGGGCCAGGGGCCCAGTACTTC. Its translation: CASSPSIAGPGAQYF.

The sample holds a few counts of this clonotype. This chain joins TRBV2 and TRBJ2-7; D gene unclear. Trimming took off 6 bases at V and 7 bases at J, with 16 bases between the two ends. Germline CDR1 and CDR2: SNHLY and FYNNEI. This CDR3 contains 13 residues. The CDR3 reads CASRSNGLGEQYF. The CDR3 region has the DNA TGTGCCAGCAGGAGTAATGGGCTTGGGGAGCAGTACTTC.

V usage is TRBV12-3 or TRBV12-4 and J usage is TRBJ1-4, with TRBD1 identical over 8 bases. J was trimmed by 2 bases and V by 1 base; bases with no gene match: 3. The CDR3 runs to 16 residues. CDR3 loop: CASSLGRQGTNEKLFF. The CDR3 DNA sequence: TGTGCCAGCAGTTTAGGCCGACAGGGGACTAATGAAAAACTGTTTTTT.

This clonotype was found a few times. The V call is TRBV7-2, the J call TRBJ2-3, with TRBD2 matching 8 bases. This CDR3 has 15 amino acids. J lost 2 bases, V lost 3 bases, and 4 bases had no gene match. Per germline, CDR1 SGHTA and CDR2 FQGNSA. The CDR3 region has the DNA TGTGCCAGCAGCTTTCGGCGGGGGGCCACAGATACGCAGTATTTT. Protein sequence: CASSFRRGATDTQYF.

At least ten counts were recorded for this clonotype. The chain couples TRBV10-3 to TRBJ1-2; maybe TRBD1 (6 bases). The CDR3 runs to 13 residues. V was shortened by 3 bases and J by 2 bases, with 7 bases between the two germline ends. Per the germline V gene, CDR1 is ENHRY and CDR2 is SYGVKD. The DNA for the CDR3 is TGTGCCATCAGTGATGGGGGCAACTATGGCTACACCTTC. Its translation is CAISDGGNYGYTF.

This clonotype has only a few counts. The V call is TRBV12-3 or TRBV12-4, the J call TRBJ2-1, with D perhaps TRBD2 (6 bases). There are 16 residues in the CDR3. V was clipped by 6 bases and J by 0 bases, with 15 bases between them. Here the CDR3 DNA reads TGTGCCAGCAGACCTCTCGACGGGAGCTCCTACAATGAGCAGTTCTTC. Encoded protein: CASRPLDGSSYNEQFF.

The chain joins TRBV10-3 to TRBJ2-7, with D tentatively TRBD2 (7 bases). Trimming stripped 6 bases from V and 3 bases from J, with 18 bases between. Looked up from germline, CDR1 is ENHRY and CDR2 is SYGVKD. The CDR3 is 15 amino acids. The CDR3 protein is CAISGGQGGNYEQYF. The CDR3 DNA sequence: TGTGCCATCAGCGGGGGGCAGGGAGGAAACTACGAGCAGTACTTC.

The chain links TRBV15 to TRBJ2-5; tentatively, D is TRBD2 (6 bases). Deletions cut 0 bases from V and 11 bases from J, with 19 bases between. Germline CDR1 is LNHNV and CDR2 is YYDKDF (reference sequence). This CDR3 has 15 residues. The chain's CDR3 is CATSRERGIRNEQYF. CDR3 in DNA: TGTGCCACCAGCAGAGAACGGGGGATTCGCAATGAGCAGTACTTC.

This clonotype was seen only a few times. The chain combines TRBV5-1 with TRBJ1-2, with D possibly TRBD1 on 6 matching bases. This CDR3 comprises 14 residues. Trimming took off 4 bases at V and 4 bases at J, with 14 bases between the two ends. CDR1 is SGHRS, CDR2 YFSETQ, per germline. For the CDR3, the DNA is TGCGCCAGCAGCCACCGAGAGGGGGTCTATGGCTACACCTTC. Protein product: CASSHREGVYGYTF. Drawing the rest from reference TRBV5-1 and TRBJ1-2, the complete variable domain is KAGVTQTPRYLIKTRGQQVTLSCSPISGHRSVSWYQQTPGQGLQFLFEYFSETQRNKGNFPGRFSGRQFSNSRSEMNVSTLELGDSALYLCASSHREGVYGYTFGSGTRLTVV.

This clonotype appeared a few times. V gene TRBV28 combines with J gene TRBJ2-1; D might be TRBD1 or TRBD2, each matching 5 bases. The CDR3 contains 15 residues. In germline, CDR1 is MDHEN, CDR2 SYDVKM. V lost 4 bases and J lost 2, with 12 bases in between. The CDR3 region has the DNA TGTGCCAGCAGTTCGGGGCGGGCCACCTACAATGAGCAGTTCTTC. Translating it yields CASSSGRATYNEQFF.

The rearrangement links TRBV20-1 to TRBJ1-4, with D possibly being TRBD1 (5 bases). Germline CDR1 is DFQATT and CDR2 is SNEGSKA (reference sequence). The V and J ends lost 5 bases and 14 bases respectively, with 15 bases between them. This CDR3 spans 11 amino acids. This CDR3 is CSASENKGLFF. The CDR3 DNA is TGCAGTGCTTCTGAGAATAAGGGGCTGTTTTTT.

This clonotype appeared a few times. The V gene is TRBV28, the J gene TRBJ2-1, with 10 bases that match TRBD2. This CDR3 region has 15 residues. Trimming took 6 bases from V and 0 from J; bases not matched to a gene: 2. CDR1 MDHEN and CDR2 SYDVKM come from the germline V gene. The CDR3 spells CASRSSGGSYNEQFF. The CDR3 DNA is TGTGCCAGCAGATCTAGCGGGGGCTCCTACAATGAGCAGTTCTTC.

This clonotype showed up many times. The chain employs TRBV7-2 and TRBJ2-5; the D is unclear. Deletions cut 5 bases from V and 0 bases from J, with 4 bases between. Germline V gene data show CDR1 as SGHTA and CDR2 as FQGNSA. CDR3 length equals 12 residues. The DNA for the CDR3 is TGTGCCAGCAGCGTGTACCAAGAGACCCAGTACTTC. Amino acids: CASSVYQETQYF.

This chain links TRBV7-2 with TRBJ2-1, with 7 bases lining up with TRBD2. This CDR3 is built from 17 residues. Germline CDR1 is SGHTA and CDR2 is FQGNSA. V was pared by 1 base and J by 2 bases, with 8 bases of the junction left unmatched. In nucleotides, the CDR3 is TGTGCCAGCAGCTTAGTTGGGCGGGGGACGCCCTACAATGAGCAGTTCTTC. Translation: CASSLVGRGTPYNEQFF.

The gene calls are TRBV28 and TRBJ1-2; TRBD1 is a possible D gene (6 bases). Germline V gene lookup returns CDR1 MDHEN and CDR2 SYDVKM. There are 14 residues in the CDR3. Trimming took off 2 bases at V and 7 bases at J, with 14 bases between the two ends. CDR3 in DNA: TGTGCCAGCAGTTTAAAGGGCCGGGGGCTTGGCTACACCTTC. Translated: CASSLKGRGLGYTF.

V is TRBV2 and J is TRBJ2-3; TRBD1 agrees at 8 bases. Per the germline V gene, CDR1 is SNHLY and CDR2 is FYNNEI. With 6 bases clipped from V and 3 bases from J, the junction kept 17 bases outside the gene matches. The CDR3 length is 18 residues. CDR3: CASRDLTGGFHSTDTQYF. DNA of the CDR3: TGTGCCAGCAGGGACCTCACAGGGGGGTTTCATTCAACAGATACGCAGTATTTT.

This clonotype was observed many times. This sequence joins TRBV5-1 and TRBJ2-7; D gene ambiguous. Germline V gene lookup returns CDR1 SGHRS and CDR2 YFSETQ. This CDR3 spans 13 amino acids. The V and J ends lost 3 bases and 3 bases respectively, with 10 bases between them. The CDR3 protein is CASSYPGDYEQYF. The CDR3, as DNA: TGCGCCAGCAGCTACCCAGGAGACTACGAGCAGTACTTC.

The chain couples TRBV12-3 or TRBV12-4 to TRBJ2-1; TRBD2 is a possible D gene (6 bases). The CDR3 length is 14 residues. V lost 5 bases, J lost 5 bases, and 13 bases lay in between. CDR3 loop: CASSVSGPNNEQFF. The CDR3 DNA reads TGTGCCAGCAGTGTAAGCGGGCCGAACAATGAGCAGTTCTTC.